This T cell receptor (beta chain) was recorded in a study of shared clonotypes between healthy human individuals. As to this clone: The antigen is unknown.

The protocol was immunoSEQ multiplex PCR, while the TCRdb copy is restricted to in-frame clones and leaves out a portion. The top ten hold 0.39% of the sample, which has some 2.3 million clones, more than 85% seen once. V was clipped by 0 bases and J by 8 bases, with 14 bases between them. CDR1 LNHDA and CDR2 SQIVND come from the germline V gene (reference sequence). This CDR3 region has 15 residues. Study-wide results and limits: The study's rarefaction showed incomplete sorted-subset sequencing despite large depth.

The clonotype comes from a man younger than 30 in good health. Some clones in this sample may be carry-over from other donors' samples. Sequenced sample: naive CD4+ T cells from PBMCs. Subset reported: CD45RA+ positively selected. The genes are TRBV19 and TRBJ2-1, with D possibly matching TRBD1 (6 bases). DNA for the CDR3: TGTGCCAGTAGTATAGAAGGTAGAAAGGGGGATGAGCAGTTCTTC. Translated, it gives CASSIEGRKGDEQFF.